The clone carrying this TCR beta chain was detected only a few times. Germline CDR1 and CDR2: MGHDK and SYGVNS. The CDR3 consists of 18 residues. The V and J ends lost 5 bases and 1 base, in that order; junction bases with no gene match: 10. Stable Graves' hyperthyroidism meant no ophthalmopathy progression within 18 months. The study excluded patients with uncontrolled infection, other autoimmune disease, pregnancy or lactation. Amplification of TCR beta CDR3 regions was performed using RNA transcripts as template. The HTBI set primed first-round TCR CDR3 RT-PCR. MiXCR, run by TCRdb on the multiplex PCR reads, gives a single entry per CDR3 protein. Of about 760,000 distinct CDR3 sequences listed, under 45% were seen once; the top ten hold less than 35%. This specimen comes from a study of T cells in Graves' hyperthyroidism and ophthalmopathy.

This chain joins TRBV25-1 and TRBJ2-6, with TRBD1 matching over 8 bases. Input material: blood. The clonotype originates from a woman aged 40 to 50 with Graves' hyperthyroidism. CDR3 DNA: TGTGCCAGCAGTTTAGTCCGGGACAGGTTTTCTGGGGCCAACGTCCTGACTTTC. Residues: CASSLVRDRFSGANVLTF.